What follows is one TCR beta chain and its context. A single count supports this clone. The antigen it recognizes is unknown. Base qualities are missing; no much larger clone stands one base away. The data stem from a study of beta chain features in type 1 diabetes (dated by TCRdb to 2016 to 2019). Study-wide context: Patients and healthy donors did not differ in mean age, gender distribution, total cell number or subset yield. In the study, recently diagnosed type 1 diabetes patients and matched healthy donors were compared on the TCRB repertoires of their sorted circulating CD4+ T cell subsets. A total of 107,917,701 sorted cells were examined across all samples, and the number of cells per subset was strongly correlated with RNA yield. Regulatory and stem cell-like memory subsets were isolated from only 8 patients and 8 healthy donors, whereas naive and central memory subsets came from all 30 or so donors. Study-level results and caveats: Fewer insertions and more nucleotide deletions at VDJ recombination sites were observed in patients with type 1 diabetes, implying thymic rearrangement abnormalities. A moderate but significant shortening of TCRB CDR3 length was observed in type 1 diabetes patients in all four CD4+ subsets. PCR might favor shorter templates, but patient and control samples were amplified and corrected together, so any skew would affect both groups equally. Because cDNA was sequenced instead of genomic DNA, activated cells with high expression could be over-represented, although the groups did not differ in activation or CD3 levels. The naive, central memory and regulatory TCRB repertoires appeared to resemble one another more closely among patients than among healthy donors. Only small numbers of individuals were included in the HLA sub-analyses, which left unresolved whether HLA type had any influence on TCRB rearrangement.

From each donor, a single peripheral blood sample of about 110 mL on average was drawn into heparinised tubes. Using a panel that included CD45RO, CCR7, CD25, CD127, CD95 and CD27, naive, central memory, regulatory and stem cell-like memory CD4+ T cells were sorted on a BD FACSAria II. All sorted populations exceeded 95% purity. Right away, PBMCs were isolated by Lymphoprep density gradient centrifugation and were stained directly, with no culture step. So that batch effects would be minimized, each experiment stained and sorted samples in pairs, pairing one healthy donor with one patient. The entire isolated RNA was reverse transcribed using the High Capacity cDNA Reverse Transcription Kit, and thus expressed TCRB transcripts were sequenced. Deep immunoSEQ sequencing was performed on naive, central memory and regulatory T cell samples, with an average of about 4 million total reads per sample. Sorted cells were lysed in RLT buffer, and RNA was extracted using DNase-treated RNeasy Micro or Mini kits according to cell number. To prevent cross-contamination, each cell subset was processed individually, whereas patient and healthy donor samples were processed jointly. Using the immunoSEQ multiplex PCR, TCRB sequences were amplified from cDNA into 87-bp fragments spanning the CDR3 region. Sequencing of the amplicons was performed on the Illumina HiSeq platform. The original pipeline was this. Synthetic template baselines were used to correct PCR bias computationally, reads within Hamming distance 2 were collapsed together, and singletons that could not be merged were discarded. Reads were aligned to IMGT to assign V, D and J genes, CDR3 length, and insertions or deletions at six rearrangement sites. Within each subset, clonotype counts were normalized to sorted cell number, after which true diversity and Gini coefficients were computed with the tcR R package. The overlap coefficient, calculated on TCRB nucleotide sequences, was used to measure repertoire sharing. Out-of-frame TCRB sequences from naive cells were analyzed as a proxy for the pre-selection repertoire. TCRdb took this table from immuneACCESS and kept in-frame rearrangements with V and J called. Such tables lack part of the clones; where checked against another copy, unresolved V genes explain under half of the gap, and the rest is unexplained. That table furnishes V, J and clone size, whereas the DNA furnished D and trimming. The sample data list 240,000 or so clones, and around 68% of these were observed just once. The ten largest clones represent 0.053% of the sample.

The germline V gene yields MDHEN for CDR1 and SYDVKM for CDR2. Trimmed from V: 3 bases; trimmed from J: 4 bases; junction bases lacking a gene match: 14. Including cysteine and phenylalanine, the CDR3 has 18 amino acids. Left in the record is the CDR3 DNA by itself, 54 bases read in frame from the first base. Sequencing used naive CD4+ T cells from blood. Interpreted using the paper, the cell subset or site label stands for: true naive CD4+ T cells. This receptor was identified in a man aged 25-45 years in good health. The sequence joins TRBV28 to TRBJ2-5; TRBD2 aligns with 10 central bases. CDR3 loop: CASSLLSSGRTSPETQYF. The base sequence is TGTGCCAGCAGTTTGCTATCTAGCGGGAGAACGTCCCCAGAGACCCAGTACTTC.